This TCR beta chain was profiled in a study of post-analysis software for immune sequencing data. For the study at large: Included courses were relapsing-remitting and secondary progressive multiple sclerosis; progressive-relapsing multiple sclerosis was also included. Study-wide findings and caveats: Among a handful of TRBV segments more frequent in patients than controls were TRBV5-6, TRBV5-1 and TRBV20-1. Relative to controls, patients with multiple sclerosis showed significantly lower normalized Chao1 diversity.

The CDR3 totals 19 residues. Unmatched junction bases numbered 9, after V lost 3 bases and J lost 0 bases. This clonotype was detected only a few times. Its antigen is not known. Unique molecular identifiers were built into the TCR beta cDNA libraries. Between roughly 1 and 10 million T cells gave rise to about 450,000 cDNA molecules. One entry per CDR3 protein results from TCRdb running MiXCR on the PCR reads. The sample lists approximately 730,000 distinct CDR3 sequences, just over 45% occurring once. The sample consisted of blood. The clonotype comes from a girl between 10 and 17 years old with multiple sclerosis. The chain recombines TRBV12-3 or TRBV12-4 with TRBJ2-1, with 12 nucleotides matching TRBD2. CDR3 amino acids: CASSFRLAGDSSSYNEQFF. Here the CDR3 DNA reads TGTGCCAGCAGTTTTCGACTAGCGGGAGACTCGAGCTCCTACAATGAGCAGTTCTTC.